This TCR beta chain was obtained from a study of blood T cell repertoires in COVID-19. Overall study: PBMCs, B-cell-depleted T cells, or T cells provided the cDNA or gDNA that made up the material.

V dropped 4 bases and J dropped 4; count of bases not matched to a gene: 5. The CDR3 consists of 14 residues. Germline-derived CDR1 and CDR2 are SGHDT and YYEEEE. Clones were sequenced by immunoSEQ multiplex PCR, and TCRdb holds only the in-frame ones, with some missing. Altogether under 250,000 clones are present, 80% to 90% being singletons, with the ten largest covering roughly 2.5%. The sequenced sample was peripheral blood. The sequence derives from a man aged 25-45 years with COVID-19, enrolled during active disease. This chain connects TRBV5-6 to TRBJ1-2; 9 nucleotides match TRBD1. CDR3: CASSRDRGSYGYTF. The CDR3 DNA reads as TGTGCCAGCAGCAGAGACAGGGGGAGCTATGGCTACACCTTC.